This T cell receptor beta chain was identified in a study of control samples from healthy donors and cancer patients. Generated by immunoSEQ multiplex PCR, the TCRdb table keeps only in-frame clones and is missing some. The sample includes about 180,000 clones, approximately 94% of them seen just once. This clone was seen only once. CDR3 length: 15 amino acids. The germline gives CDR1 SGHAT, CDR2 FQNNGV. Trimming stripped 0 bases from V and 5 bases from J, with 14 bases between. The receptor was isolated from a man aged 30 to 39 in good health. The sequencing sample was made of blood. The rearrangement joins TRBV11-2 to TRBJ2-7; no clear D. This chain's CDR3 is CASSLDRPPGHEQYF. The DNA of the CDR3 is TGTGCCAGCAGCTTAGATAGGCCCCCGGGCCACGAGCAGTACTTC.